One and the same sample provided the 7 T cell receptor beta chains below, sequenced in a study of T cells in Graves' hyperthyroidism and ophthalmopathy. It was RNA transcripts that yielded the amplified TCR beta CDR3 regions. The TCR CDR3 first-round RT-PCR relied on the HTBI primer set. MiXCR, run by TCRdb on the multiplex PCR reads, gives a single entry per CDR3 protein. This table has hundreds of thousands of distinct CDR3 sequences, over 11% appearing once. Sequencing was performed on blood. These receptor sequences come from a woman aged 25-40 years with Graves' hyperthyroidism that later progressed to Graves' ophthalmopathy.

As DNA, the CDR3 is TGTGCCAGCACCCCCCGGGTCCTGTTTTTT. This translates into CASTPRVLFF. J is TRBJ2-2 and V is TRBV3-1, with no clear D. The CDR3 extends over 10 amino acids. Looked up from germline, CDR1 is LGHDT and CDR2 is YNNKEL (reference sequence). V was shortened by 7 bases and J by 14 bases, with 11 bases between the two germline ends.

This clonotype has a handful of counts. The chain is built from TRBV30 and TRBJ2-2; D remains ambiguous. The ends were cut back, 1 base at V and 4 bases at J, with 4 bases in the middle. Germline assignment: CDR1 GTSNPN and CDR2 SVGIG (reference sequence). CDR3 size: 12 residues. Here the CDR3 DNA reads TGTGCCTGGAGTGACTCCACCGGGGAGCTGTTTTTT. Its translation: CAWSDSTGELFF.

The V call is TRBV11-3, the J call TRBJ2-1; 9 bases fit TRBD2. This CDR3 is 13 amino acids long. V gave up 5 bases and J gave up 10 bases; unmatched junction bases: 6. Germline CDR1 is SGHNT and CDR2 is YENEEA. The CDR3 here is CASSQSRGGEQFF. The CDR3 DNA reads TGTGCCAGCAGCCAGTCGCGGGGGGGAGAGCAGTTCTTC. Based on the CDR3 plus reference TRBV11-3 and TRBJ2-1, the full variable domain is EAGVVQSPRYKIIEKKQPVAFWCNPISGHNTLYWYLQNLGQGPELLIRYENEEAVDDSQLPKDRFSAERLKGVDSTLKIQPAELGDSAVYLCASSQSRGGEQFFGPGTRLTVL.

This clonotype was recorded many times. This rearrangement joins TRBV11-3 to TRBJ2-3, with 9 bases fitting TRBD1. Germline assignment: CDR1 SGHNT and CDR2 YENEEA. The CDR3 length is 15 residues. V lost 3 bases to trimming and J lost 3 bases; unmatched junction nucleotides: 4. The CDR3 DNA follows: TGTGCCAGCAGCTTCGGGACAGGGAAGACAGATACGCAGTATTTT. Residues: CASSFGTGKTDTQYF.

This clonotype was recorded at least ten times. Mismatch with germline at one junction end may stem from a read error. The genes are TRBV2 and TRBJ2-3; D could derive from TRBD1 or TRBD2 (6 bases each). Germline assignment: CDR1 SNHLY and CDR2 FYNNEI. This CDR3 comprises 15 residues. This CDR3 reads CVSSAAEGVTDTQYF. The CDR3 DNA follows: TGTGTCAGCAGTGCAGCGGAGGGGGTCACAGATACGCAGTATTTT.

This clonotype was recorded many times. The chain employs TRBV12-3 or TRBV12-4 and TRBJ1-2, with D maybe TRBD1 (5 bases). Trimming left V 2 bases short and J 4 bases short, with 14 bases between. This CDR3 has 15 residues. The CDR3 region has the DNA TGTGCCAGCAGTTTACAGACTGGGGGTGGCTATGGCTACACCTTC. Amino acids: CASSLQTGGGYGYTF.

The chain carries TRBV27 and TRBJ1-2; 11 bases align to TRBD1. Germline lookup yields CDR1 MNHEY and CDR2 SMNVEV (reference sequence). V shed 7 bases, J shed 4 bases, and the junction held 5 bases outside the gene matches. This CDR3 is built from 14 residues. CDR3 DNA sequence: TGTGCCAGCAATACCGGGACAGGGGGCTATGGCTACACCTTC. Translating gives CASNTGTGGYGYTF.